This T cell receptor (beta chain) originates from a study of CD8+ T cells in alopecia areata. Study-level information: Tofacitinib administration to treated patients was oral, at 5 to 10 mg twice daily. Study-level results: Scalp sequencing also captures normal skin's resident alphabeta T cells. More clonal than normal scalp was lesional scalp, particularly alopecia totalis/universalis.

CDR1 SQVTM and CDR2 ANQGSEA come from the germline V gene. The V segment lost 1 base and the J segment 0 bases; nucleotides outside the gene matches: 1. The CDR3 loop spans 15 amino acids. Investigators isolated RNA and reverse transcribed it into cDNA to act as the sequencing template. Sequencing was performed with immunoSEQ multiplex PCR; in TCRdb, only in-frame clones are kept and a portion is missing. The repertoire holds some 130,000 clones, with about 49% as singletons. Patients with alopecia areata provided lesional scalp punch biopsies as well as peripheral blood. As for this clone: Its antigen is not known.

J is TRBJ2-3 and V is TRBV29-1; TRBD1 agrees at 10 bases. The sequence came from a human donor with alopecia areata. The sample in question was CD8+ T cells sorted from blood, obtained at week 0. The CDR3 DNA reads TGCAGCGTTGAAGGGGGACAGGGGAGCACAGATACGCAGTATTTT. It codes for CSVEGGQGSTDTQYF.